Each of the 28 T cell receptor beta chains below was sequenced from the same sample in a study of blood T cell repertoires in COVID-19. Repertoires were generated with immunoSEQ multiplex PCR, while TCRdb's copy carries only in-frame clones and drops some. This table holds 150,000 or so clones, more than 85% found once. The sequenced sample consisted of PBMCs or T cells enriched from blood (not recorded which). The receptors were sampled from a woman aged 50 to 60 who had recovered from COVID-19.

The chain has TRBV3-1 (or the pseudogene TRBV3-2) and TRBJ2-3, with a tentative D call TRBD2 (5 bases). CDR1 LGHDT and CDR2 YNNKEL come from the germline V gene (reference sequence). The CDR3 has 17 amino acids. V lost 4 bases to trimming and J lost 1 base, with 18 bases between them. The DNA for the CDR3 is TGTGCCAGCAGCCGCCAAGAGGGCTTCATCCGCACAGATACGCAGTATTTT. Its translation is CASSRQEGFIRTDTQYF.

This clone was picked up a small number of times. The rearrangement uses TRBV28 and TRBJ1-5; 9 nucleotides agree with TRBD1. Germline CDR1 and CDR2: MDHEN and SYDVKM. The junction had 9 bases not matched to a gene; V was cut back by 6 bases and J by 6 bases. The CDR3 runs 15 residues. DNA of the CDR3: TGTGCCAGCAGCTCCGGGACAGGGTTTTTTCAGCCCCAGCATTTT. Translating gives CASSSGTGFFQPQHF. The whole variable domain, remainder taken from reference TRBV28 and TRBJ1-5, is DVKVTQSSRYLVKRTGEKVFLECVQDMDHENMFWYRQDPGLGLRLIYFSYDVKMKEKGDIPEGYSVSREKKERFSLILESASTNQTSMYLCASSSGTGFFQPQHFGDGTRLSIL.

The gene calls are TRBV30 and TRBJ2-2; D call uncertain. Trimming took 1 base from V and 1 from J, leaving 10 bases between them. The CDR3 contains 15 residues. Germline V lookup: CDR1 GTSNPN, CDR2 SVGIG (reference sequence). The CDR3 DNA is TGTGCCTGGAGTGCTGGTCTAGTGAACACCGGGGAGCTGTTTTTT. It codes for CAWSAGLVNTGELFF.

The gene calls are TRBV7-3 and TRBJ1-4, with D possibly being TRBD1 (6 bases). V was shortened by 5 bases and J by 2 bases, with 15 bases between the two germline ends. This CDR3 has 16 amino acids. Germline values: CDR1 SGHTA, CDR2 FQGTGA. The CDR3 sequence is CASSHATGWTNEKLFF. As DNA, the CDR3 is TGTGCCAGCAGCCACGCCACAGGGTGGACTAATGAAAAACTGTTTTTT.

The J gene is TRBJ1-6, the V gene TRBV2; TRBD1 might be the D (6 bases). The V gene lost 6 bases and the J gene lost 9 bases, with 12 bases spanning the gap. The germline V gene encodes CDR1 SNHLY and CDR2 FYNNEI. The CDR3 runs 13 residues. The CDR3 nucleotides read TGTGCCAGCAGATACAGGGAGAGTTCACCCCTCCACTTT. Translating it yields CASRYRESSPLHF.

The chain is built from TRBV5-5 and TRBJ1-6; 9 bases fit TRBD1. V dropped 0 bases and J dropped 11; count of bases not matched to a gene: 6. CDR1 is SGHKS and CDR2 is YYEKEE in the germline V gene (reference sequence). The CDR3 spans 15 residues. The CDR3 DNA reads TGTGCCAGCAGCTTGGGTAGGGACAGGGCGACACCCCTCCACTTT. Its translation: CASSLGRDRATPLHF.

In DNA, the CDR3 is TGTGCCAGCAGAGGTAGCGGGAGCAATGAGCAGTTCTTC. Protein sequence: CASRGSGSNEQFF. The rearrangement uses TRBV2 and TRBJ2-1; 9 nucleotides align to TRBD2. The CDR3 has 13 residues. Trimming cost V 6 bases and J 6 bases; bases outside gene matches: 3. The germline V gene encodes CDR1 SNHLY and CDR2 FYNNEI.

V and J are TRBV7-9 and TRBJ2-5, with a possible D match to TRBD1 (7 bases). Deletions cut 4 bases from V and 2 bases from J, with 14 bases between. CDR3 length equals 15 residues. Germline V gives CDR1 SEHNR, CDR2 FQNEAQ (reference sequence). This chain's CDR3 is CASSSPGGPQETQYF. The CDR3 region has the DNA TGTGCCAGCAGCTCCCCAGGGGGGCCGCAAGAGACCCAGTACTTC.

The rearrangement uses TRBV19 and TRBJ2-3, with 8 bases lining up with TRBD1. The germline V gene encodes CDR1 LNHDA and CDR2 SQIVND (reference sequence). The CDR3 totals 16 residues. Trimming removed 5 bases from V and 5 bases from J; junction bases left unmatched: 12. The DNA for the CDR3 is TGTGCCAGTAGTCGCGGACAGGGCCTCGGGAGAGATACGCAGTATTTT. Translated: CASSRGQGLGRDTQYF.

This rearrangement joins TRBV7-2 to TRBJ1-5, with 7 bases that match TRBD1. The CDR3 is 15 residues long. Germline CDR1 reads SGHTA; CDR2 reads FQGNSA. Trimming at V came to 5 bases and at J to 0 bases, leaving 4 bases not matched to a gene. The CDR3 coding sequence is TGTGCCAGCAGCCAGGGGGTGGTTAGCAATCAGCCCCAGCATTTT. It codes for CASSQGVVSNQPQHF.

This clone was seen just once. The chain combines TRBV30 with TRBJ1-1; D is uncertain. Trimming took 2 bases from V and 2 from J, leaving 9 bases between them. This CDR3 region has 13 residues. The germline V gene has CDR1 GTSNPN and CDR2 SVGIG (reference sequence). This CDR3 reads CAWSIKSNTEAFF. CDR3 sequence (DNA): TGTGCCTGGAGTATAAAATCCAACACTGAAGCTTTCTTT.

This rearrangement joins TRBV10-1 to TRBJ2-7; D perhaps matches TRBD1 (5 bases). Per germline, CDR1 WNHNN and CDR2 SYGVQD (reference sequence). With 6 bases removed from V and 6 bases from J, the gap between germline ends came to 15 bases. This CDR3 contains 13 residues. CDR3: CASSGHPRGEQYF. The CDR3 nucleotides are TGCGCCAGCAGCGGACATCCCCGAGGCGAGCAGTACTTC.

V usage is TRBV12-3 or TRBV12-4 and J usage is TRBJ1-6; no clear D gene. The CDR3 runs to 12 residues. Trimming left V 7 bases short and J 9 bases short, with 10 bases between. The CDR3 spells CASTLGSSPLHF. DNA of the CDR3: TGTGCCAGCACCCTAGGGAGTTCACCCCTCCACTTT.

The chain uses TRBV7-8 and TRBJ2-3, with 7 bases that match TRBD2. The CDR3 loop spans 14 amino acids. J lost 6 bases, V lost 4 bases, and 7 bases had no gene match. In germline, CDR1 is SGHVS, CDR2 FQNEAQ. The CDR3 DNA is TGTGCCAGCAGCTACGCGGGAGAGTTTGATACGCAGTATTTT. Encoded protein: CASSYAGEFDTQYF.

The chain carries TRBV5-1 and TRBJ2-3, with TRBD1 as a possible D gene (5 bases). The CDR3 contains 14 residues. V was clipped by 7 bases and J by 2 bases, with 14 bases between them. CDR1 is SGHRS and CDR2 is YFSETQ in the germline V gene. The CDR3 DNA is TGCGCCAGCTCGGTACAGGCGACCACAGATACGCAGTATTTT. It is translated as CASSVQATTDTQYF.

The chain links TRBV6-7 to TRBJ2-7; 10 bases line up with TRBD2. TRBV6-7 carries the ORF label, with uncertain function. V lost 6 bases and J lost 2; bases outside the gene matches: 13. The CDR3 has 17 residues. CDR3 DNA: TGTGCCAGCAGCAACCTAAGGAAGCGGGAGGGGGCCTACGAGCAGTACTTC. This codes for CASSNLRKREGAYEQYF.

This clone was seen once. The rearrangement joins TRBV28 to TRBJ2-5; TRBD1 aligns across 9 bases. The CDR3 has 17 amino acids. Germline V gives CDR1 MDHEN, CDR2 SYDVKM. Losses at the gene ends were 4 bases for V and 1 base for J; bases not matched to a gene: 10. CDR3 sequence reads: CASSSTGTGPIQETQYF. The CDR3 nucleotides are TGTGCCAGCAGTTCAACCGGGACAGGGCCCATCCAAGAGACCCAGTACTTC.

CDR3 in amino acids: CASRRQGQETQYF. CDR3 nucleotide sequence: TGTGCCAGCAGGCGACAGGGCCAAGAGACCCAGTACTTC. J is TRBJ2-5 and V is TRBV11-2, with 7 bases lining up with TRBD1. CDR3 size: 13 residues. The V and J ends lost 6 bases and 1 base, in that order; junction bases with no gene match: 2. Germline V gives CDR1 SGHAT, CDR2 FQNNGV.

The CDR3 DNA is TGTGCCAGCACTCGGAGCGCGAACACCGGGGAGCTGTTTTTT. It is translated as CASTRSANTGELFF. The chain uses TRBV6-4 and TRBJ2-2; D gene ambiguous. V lost 7 bases, J lost 0 bases, and 9 bases lay in between. The CDR3 runs 14 residues. Germline V CDR1 and CDR2: MRHNA, SNTAGT.

The rearrangement links TRBV10-3 to TRBJ2-7, with 10 bases that match TRBD1. V lost 4 bases and J lost 4; bases outside the gene matches: 7. This CDR3 region has 15 residues. Germline V gene sequence: CDR1 ENHRY, CDR2 SYGVKD. For the CDR3, the DNA is TGTGCCATCAGTGGTGGGACAGGGGACCAATACGAGCAGTACTTC. It codes for CAISGGTGDQYEQYF.

The CDR3 here is CASSLVSQGEIYGYTF. The CDR3 region has the DNA TGTGCCAGCAGCTTGGTGTCGCAGGGTGAGATCTATGGCTACACCTTC. The genes are TRBV13 and TRBJ1-2; a weak D match, TRBD1 (5 bases). Germline V CDR1 and CDR2: PRHDT, FYEKMQ (reference sequence). The V and J ends lost 3 bases and 4 bases respectively, with 18 bases between them. CDR3 size: 16 residues.

The J gene is TRBJ2-1, the V gene TRBV3-1 (or the pseudogene TRBV3-2); TRBD2 aligns across 12 bases. Trimming took 5 bases from V and 4 from J; bases not matched to a gene: 6. The germline V gene encodes CDR1 LGHDT and CDR2 YNNKEL (reference sequence). The CDR3 totals 16 residues. The CDR3 nucleotides read TGTGCCAGCAGCAGGACTAGCGGGACAAGATACAATGAGCAGTTCTTC. Its protein product is CASSRTSGTRYNEQFF.

This clone was observed a handful of times. The chain recombines TRBV27 with TRBJ2-7; 7 nucleotides align to TRBD1. This CDR3 contains 13 residues. Germline CDR1 MNHEY, CDR2 SMNVEV (reference sequence). J gave up 2 bases and V 10 bases, and 8 bases lay outside the gene matches. The CDR3 spells CATRSGTAYEQYF. DNA of the CDR3: TGTGCCACCCGATCCGGGACAGCCTACGAGCAGTACTTC.

The chain uses TRBV6-5 and TRBJ1-2, with TRBD1 as a possible D gene (5 bases). The germline CDR1 and CDR2 sequences are MNHEY and SVGAGI. The V and J ends lost 2 bases and 2 bases respectively, with 6 bases between them. The CDR3 loop spans 13 amino acids. The CDR3 DNA reads as TGTGCCAGCAGTTACCGACAGAACTATGGCTACACCTTC. Its protein product is CASSYRQNYGYTF.

The chain is built from TRBV28 and TRBJ1-1; D may be TRBD1 (6 bases). Trimming stripped 10 bases from V and 2 bases from J, with 11 bases between. This CDR3 has 12 residues. Germline loops: CDR1 MDHEN, CDR2 SYDVKM. The CDR3 loop reads CATTGTNTEAFF. The DNA of the CDR3 is TGTGCCACCACAGGGACCAACACTGAAGCTTTCTTT.

The rearrangement uses TRBV6-2 or TRBV6-3 and TRBJ1-6, with 7 nucleotides matching TRBD1. This CDR3 comprises 15 residues. Germline CDR1 and CDR2: MNHEY and SVGEGT. The V and J ends lost 2 bases and 7 bases, in that order; junction bases with no gene match: 5. The CDR3 reads CASSYPTGRNSPLHF. In DNA form, the CDR3 reads TGTGCCAGCAGTTACCCGACAGGGAGGAATTCACCCCTCCACTTT.

The V gene is TRBV18, the J gene TRBJ1-4, with 7 bases aligning to TRBD1. After removal of 2 bases from V and 3 bases from J, the junction contained 9 bases not matched to a gene. Germline V gene lookup returns CDR1 KGHSH and CDR2 LQKENI. This CDR3 comprises 17 residues. This chain's CDR3 is CASSPALLGTANEKLFF. The CDR3 DNA reads as TGTGCCAGCTCACCAGCTCTCCTGGGGACAGCTAATGAAAAACTGTTTTTT.

DNA for the CDR3: TGCGCCAGCAGCCAAGACGATAGCGGGACCACTTACAATGAGCAGTTCTTC. Protein: CASSQDDSGTTYNEQFF. The J gene is TRBJ2-1, the V gene TRBV4-1; TRBD2 agrees at 8 bases. CDR3 length: 17 residues. CDR1 is MGHRA, CDR2 YSYEKL, per germline. V lost 0 bases to trimming and J lost 4 bases; unmatched junction nucleotides: 8.